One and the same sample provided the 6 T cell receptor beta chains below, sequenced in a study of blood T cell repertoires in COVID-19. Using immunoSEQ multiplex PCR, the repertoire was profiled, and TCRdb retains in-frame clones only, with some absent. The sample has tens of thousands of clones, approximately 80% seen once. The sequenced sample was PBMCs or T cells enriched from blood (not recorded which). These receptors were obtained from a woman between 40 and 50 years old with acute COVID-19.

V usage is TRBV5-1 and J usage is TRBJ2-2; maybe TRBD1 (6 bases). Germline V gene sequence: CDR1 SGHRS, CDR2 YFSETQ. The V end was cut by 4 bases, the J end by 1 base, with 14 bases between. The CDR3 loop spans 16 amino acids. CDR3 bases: TGCGCCAGCAGCAAGGGACAAAAACTGAACACCGGGGAGCTGTTTTTT. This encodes CASSKGQKLNTGELFF.

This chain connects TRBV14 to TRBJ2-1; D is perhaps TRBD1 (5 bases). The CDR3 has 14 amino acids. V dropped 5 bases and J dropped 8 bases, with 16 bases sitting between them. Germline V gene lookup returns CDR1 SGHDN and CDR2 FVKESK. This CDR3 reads CASSNPGQVDEQFF. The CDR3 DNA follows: TGTGCCAGCAGCAATCCAGGGCAAGTAGATGAGCAGTTCTTC.

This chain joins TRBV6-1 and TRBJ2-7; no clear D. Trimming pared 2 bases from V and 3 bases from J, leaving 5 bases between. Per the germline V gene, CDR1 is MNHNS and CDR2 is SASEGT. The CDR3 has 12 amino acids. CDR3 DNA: TGTGCCAGCAGTGAACACGGCTACGAGCAGTACGTC. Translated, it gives CASSEHGYEQYV.

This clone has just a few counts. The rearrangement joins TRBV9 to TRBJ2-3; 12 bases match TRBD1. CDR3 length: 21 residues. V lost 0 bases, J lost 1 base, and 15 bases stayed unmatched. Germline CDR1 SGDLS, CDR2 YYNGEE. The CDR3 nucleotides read TGTGCCAGCAGCGTAGAGCCCCTCCGACGGGACAGGGGGCGAGGCACAGATACGCAGTATTTT. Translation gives CASSVEPLRRDRGRGTDTQYF.

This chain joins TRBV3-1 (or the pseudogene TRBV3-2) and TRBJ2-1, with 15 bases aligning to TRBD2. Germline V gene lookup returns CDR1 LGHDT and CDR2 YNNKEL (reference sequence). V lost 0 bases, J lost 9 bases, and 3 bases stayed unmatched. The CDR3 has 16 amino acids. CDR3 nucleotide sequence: TGTGCCAGCAGCCAAGAGGGACTAGCGGGGGGCAGTGAGCAGTTCTTC. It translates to CASSQEGLAGGSEQFF.

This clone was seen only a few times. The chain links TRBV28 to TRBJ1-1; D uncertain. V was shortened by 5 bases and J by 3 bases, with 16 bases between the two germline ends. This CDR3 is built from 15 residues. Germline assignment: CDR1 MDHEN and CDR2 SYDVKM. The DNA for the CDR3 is TGTGCCAGCAGTCCCCCCCCCAACGCGGACACTGAAGCTTTCTTT. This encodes CASSPPPNADTEAFF.